This T cell receptor beta chain originates from a study of blood T cells in healthy people across ages. Findings and limits, study-wide: Compared with aged donors, long-lived donors showed fewer expanded clones, suggesting selection.

With 3 bases removed from V and 5 bases from J, the gap between germline ends came to 26 bases. CDR1 is DFQATT and CDR2 is SNEGSKA in the germline V gene (reference sequence). The CDR3 loop spans 17 amino acids. No fewer than 6 micrograms of total RNA were isolated from every sample. Sample-barcoded 5' priming and a J-beta primer mix drove a second PCR of about 6 to 12 cycles. TCRdb reanalysed the 5' RACE reads using MiXCR and keeps one entry per CDR3 protein. The data show about 1.5 million distinct CDR3 sequences, 40% to 45% seen once. In the case of this clonotype: Its antigen is not identified.

This sequence joins TRBV20-1 and TRBJ2-7; D is perhaps TRBD2 (5 bases). Sequencing input: blood. This TCR was recovered from a woman between 18 and 30 years old in good health. CDR3 bases: TGCAGTGCTAGCTTTACCGGAGGCCTAGCCTCTCGTGACGAGCAGTACTTC. As protein: CSASFTGGLASRDEQYF.